The source of this T cell receptor beta chain is a study of blood T cell repertoires in COVID-19 (dated by TCRdb to 2020 to 2022). For the study in its entirety: The collaborator samples originated in the United States, Italy and Spain and spanned the acute and convalescent phases of COVID-19. HLA class I and class II types, where available, came from metadata supplied by the sample provider rather than from assay-based typing. Samples were obtained from the ongoing ImmuneRACE study (first 160 participants) and from about 1,300 subjects provided by 6 global collaborators. The sample metadata nearly always contained a de-identified subject ID, COVID-19 status, age in years and sex. The material from the prospective study consisted of cDNA or gDNA derived from T cells, B-cell-depleted T cells, or PBMCs. A freely available public database, intended as a resource for researchers studying the immune response to SARS-CoV-2, is where the repertoires were released. Subjects who had been exposed to COVID-19, were actively infected with it, or had recovered from it provided the deeply sampled blood TCRbeta repertoires that made up the dataset. Broad study findings and their caveats: How much clinical and demographic metadata was included differed by source and by participant, and the metadata was provided uncurated.

TCRbeta CDR3 regions were amplified from genomic DNA by means of the immunoSEQ Assay, a bias-controlled multiplex PCR. On the authors' methods: The number of nucleated cells in each sample was estimated from the amplification of reference gene primers within the assay. To quantify the absolute abundance of each unique TCRbeta CDR3 rearrangement, sequence reads were collapsed and filtered. Productive Simpson clonality was computed per sample as the square root of Simpson's diversity index over productive rearrangements. Not all clones reach the TCRdb copy of this immuneACCESS table, which keeps in-frame sequences only. Checked studies attribute under half of the gap to unresolved V genes and leave the rest unexplained. The DNA was the basis for D and trimming; V, J and clone size are from that table. The table for this sample lists about 280,000 clones; approximately 88% of them were counted only once. The leading ten clones occupy roughly 2.2% of the sample.

This clone was detected once. Its antigen is currently not known. Qualities for individual bases were not recorded, and no much larger clone is one base off. In the germline V gene (reference sequence), CDR1 corresponds to LNHDA and CDR2 to SQIVND. From the cysteine up to the phenylalanine, the CDR3 has a length of 14 residues. Of all the DNA, just the CDR3 is kept, 42 bases in frame from base 1. V is cut by 11 bases and J by 0 bases, and the space between the germline ends is 16 bases. Collaborating institutions collected whole blood in K2EDTA tubes following their own protocols. Collaborator samples were shipped for TCRbeta analysis as frozen whole blood, isolated PBMCs, or DNA extracted from either sample type.

The sequence is built from TRBV19 and TRBJ1-1; matching of 6 bases hints at TRBD1 as the D gene. The sequence was collected from a man over 45 with acute or convalescent COVID-19. Input material: peripheral blood. The DNA sequence is as follows: TGTGCCGCCCACACAGGGACTATGAACACTGAAGCTTTCTTT. This yields the protein CAAHTGTMNTEAFF.